This T cell receptor beta chain was sequenced for a study of cytomegalovirus exposure and HLA in healthy donors. Study-wide context: As released early, the data held roughly 85 million unique TCRs from HLA-typed donors.

PCR amplification relied on 60 Vbeta primers (plus 13 Jbeta primers). The method was immunoSEQ multiplex PCR; TCRdb's version includes in-frame clones alone and lacks a portion of them. The sample has 99,000 or so clones, around 76% seen once. Germline V gene data show CDR1 as SGDLS and CDR2 as YYNGEE. The V gene lost 3 bases and the J gene lost 3 bases, with 12 bases spanning the gap. The CDR3 extends over 14 amino acids. Turning to this clone: What it binds is not known.

Study-wide results and limits: A missense DCLRE1C variant was associated with V- and J-gene trimming of TCR beta chains in a later analysis, and an independent cohort replicated the association. Cytomegalovirus-associated TCR beta chains were listed, numbering some 180. Usually a TCR sequence was rare, but some public TCRs were found in many donors.

This sequence originates from a middle-aged man in good health and CMV-seropositive. The chain joins TRBV9 to TRBJ1-1, with D perhaps TRBD1 (5 bases). Sample: PBMCs. The CDR3 nucleotides are TGTGCCAGCAGCGGTAGGGGTAGGGACACTGAAGCTTTCTTT. It translates to CASSGRGRDTEAFF. The full variable domain, with the rest looked up from reference TRBV9 and TRBJ1-1, is DSGVTQTPKHLITATGQRVTLRCSPRSGDLSVYWYQQSLDQGLQFLIQYYNGEERAKGNILERFSAQQFPDLHSELNLSSLELGDSALYFCASSGRGRDTEAFFGQGTRLTVV.